A single sample gave rise to the 27 T cell receptor beta chains below, sequenced in a study of persistence of HIV-infected CD4 T cells. The stimulus was an HIV-1 Gag 15-mer peptide pool, roughly 1 ug/peptide/mL. Sorting of responding CD4+ T cells relied on upregulated CD40 ligand together with CD69. Sequencing used immunoSEQ version 4 in survey mode. Method: immunoSEQ multiplex PCR; TCRdb's copy keeps in-frame clones and lacks some. The sample gives 19,000 or so clones, 50% to 70% of which show up once; 1.9% is in the top ten. Antigen specificity for these receptors is unknown. The sequencing used CD4+ T cells sorted from PBMCs after 18-hour stimulation, collected from a patient who received antiretroviral therapy. Source of these receptors: an adult woman with HIV who was CMV-seropositive.

The rearrangement joins TRBV9 to TRBJ1-1; the D is unclear. The CDR3 extends over 13 amino acids. The germline gives CDR1 SGDLS, CDR2 YYNGEE. The V end lost 4 bases, the J end lost 3 bases, and 10 bases lay between the germline ends. The CDR3 is CASSFRVDTEAFF. CDR3 bases: TGTGCCAGCAGCTTCCGGGTAGACACTGAAGCTTTCTTT.

This clone is a singleton in its sample. This CDR3 reads CSVGTNTEAFF. Written as DNA, the CDR3 is TGCAGCGTTGGAACGAACACTGAAGCTTTCTTT. The chain recombines TRBV29-1 with TRBJ1-1; D is uncertain. The CDR3 is made up of 11 amino acids. V was shortened by 4 bases and J by 1 base, with 4 bases between the two germline ends. Germline V gene lookup returns CDR1 SQVTM and CDR2 ANQGSEA.

The rearrangement links TRBV2 to TRBJ2-1, with 9 bases that match TRBD1. Germline loops: CDR1 SNHLY, CDR2 FYNNEI. CDR3 length: 15 residues. V shed 6 bases, J shed 6 bases, and the junction held 9 bases outside the gene matches. The CDR3 DNA reads as TGTGCCAGCAGACCCGACAGGGGGATTGTCAATGAGCAGTTCTTC. Its protein is CASRPDRGIVNEQFF.

This chain uses TRBV13 with TRBJ1-4; no clear D. V lost 1 base to trimming and J lost 4 bases, with 7 bases between them. The CDR3 runs 14 residues. CDR1 and CDR2 (germline): PRHDT, FYEKMQ (reference sequence). CDR3 residues: CASSLARLNEKLFF. CDR3 DNA: TGTGCCAGCAGCTTAGCCAGGCTTAATGAAAAACTGTTTTTT. The variable domain in full, with the rest retrieved from reference TRBV13 and TRBJ1-4, is AAGVIQSPRHLIKEKRETATLKCYPIPRHDTVYWYQQGPGQDPQFLISFYEKMQSDKGSIPDRFSAQQFSDYHSELNMSSLELGDSALYFCASSLARLNEKLFFGSGTQLSVL.

By frequency in the sample, this clone is medium-sized (0.01 to 0.1%). V usage is TRBV5-1 and J usage is TRBJ2-2; 12 nucleotides line up with TRBD1. V was clipped by 3 bases and J by 6 bases; unmatched bases: 12. CDR1 and CDR2 (germline): SGHRS, YFSETQ. The CDR3 has 18 residues. The CDR3 DNA sequence: TGCGCCAGCAGCTCGGGACAGGGGGCTTCAATTCGATCCGGGGAGCTGTTTTTT. Its protein is CASSSGQGASIRSGELFF.

CDR3 sequence reads: CASSLGNSGANVLTF. DNA of the CDR3: TGTGCCAGCAGCTTGGGAAACTCTGGGGCCAACGTCCTGACTTTC. The rearrangement links TRBV5-6 to TRBJ2-6, with D unresolved. The length of the CDR3 is 15 residues. V was cut by 0 bases and J by 0 bases, with 4 bases left in between. CDR1 is SGHDT, CDR2 YYEEEE, per germline.

The chain employs TRBV10-3 and TRBJ1-1; D might be TRBD1 (5 bases). V dropped 3 bases and J dropped 1 base, with 9 bases sitting between them. There are 14 residues in the CDR3. Looked up from germline, CDR1 is ENHRY and CDR2 is SYGVKD. The CDR3 bases are TGTGCCATCAGTGATCCGGGACGGAACACTGAAGCTTTCTTT. This encodes CAISDPGRNTEAFF.

The gene calls are TRBV5-1 and TRBJ2-2; tentatively, D is TRBD1 (5 bases). The CDR3 has 14 amino acids. Germline V gives CDR1 SGHRS, CDR2 YFSETQ. Trimming cost V 0 bases and J 6 bases, with 9 bases left between them. As DNA, the CDR3 is TGCGCCAGCAGCTTGGGACAGAGGTCCGGGGAGCTGTTTTTT. Residues: CASSLGQRSGELFF.

Sample share makes this clone medium-sized. V gene TRBV5-1 combines with J gene TRBJ2-3; TRBD2 aligns across 10 bases. The CDR3 has 16 amino acids. Per the germline V gene, CDR1 is SGHRS and CDR2 is YFSETQ. Germline trimming cut 4 bases from V and 3 bases from J; bases unmatched to any gene: 8. The CDR3 DNA follows: TGCGCCAGCAGCACCAGAAGCGGGGGGGAGACAGATACGCAGTATTTT. It translates to CASSTRSGGETDTQYF.

In its sample, this clone was seen once. The chain links TRBV3-1 (or the pseudogene TRBV3-2) to TRBJ2-2; TRBD2 aligns across 13 bases. In germline, CDR1 is LGHDT, CDR2 YNNKEL (reference sequence). Trimming at V came to 4 bases and at J to 6 bases, leaving 2 bases not matched to a gene. The CDR3 covers 15 residues. CDR3 sequence reads: CASSLGLAGAGELFF. CDR3 DNA: TGTGCCAGCAGCCTAGGACTAGCGGGGGCCGGGGAGCTGTTTTTT.

This clone was found once. J is TRBJ2-3 and V is TRBV30; 8 nucleotides align to TRBD2. The germline V gene has CDR1 GTSNPN and CDR2 SVGIG (reference sequence). Trimming took 1 base from V and 2 from J; bases not matched to a gene: 11. The CDR3 totals 17 residues. The CDR3 region has the DNA TGTGCCTGGAGTGAAGATTTCGGTAGCGGGGCCACAGATACGCAGTATTTT. Encoded protein: CAWSEDFGSGATDTQYF.

V is TRBV5-1 and J is TRBJ2-3; D may match TRBD1 or TRBD2 (5 bases each). The CDR3 consists of 16 residues. The ends were cut back, 3 bases at V and 2 bases at J, with 16 bases in the middle. Germline V lookup: CDR1 SGHRS, CDR2 YFSETQ. The DNA of the CDR3 is TGCGCCAGCAGCTGGGGACGGAAGACGGACACAGATACGCAGTATTTT. Protein product: CASSWGRKTDTDTQYF.

The rearrangement joins TRBV11-3 to TRBJ2-7; 13 positions agree with TRBD2. V lost 5 bases, J lost 2 bases, and 6 bases stayed unmatched. Germline CDR1 SGHNT, CDR2 YENEEA. The CDR3 sequence is 16 residues long. CDR3: CASSQEGTSGAYEQYF. In nucleotides, the CDR3 is TGTGCCAGCAGCCAAGAGGGGACTAGCGGGGCCTACGAGCAGTACTTC.

A word on this clone: Other DNA sequences in this sample translate to the same CDR3. The rearrangement links TRBV6-1 to TRBJ1-1; TRBD1 is a possible D gene (5 bases). Germline assignment: CDR1 MNHNS and CDR2 SASEGT. CDR3 length: 13 amino acids. Between the trimmed V and J ends, which lost 0 bases and 6 bases, there was a span of 8 bases. Here the CDR3 reads CASSEARGSEAFF. CDR3 nucleotide sequence: TGTGCCAGCAGTGAAGCCCGGGGGTCTGAAGCTTTCTTT.

The chain joins TRBV10-2 to TRBJ1-2, with 8 bases identical to TRBD1. After removal of 6 bases from V and 6 bases from J, the junction contained 9 bases not matched to a gene. Germline CDR1 WSHSY, CDR2 SAAADI. CDR3 length: 14 amino acids. The CDR3 DNA follows: TGCGCCAGCAGCTGGGACAGGCGGGGAGATGGCTACACCTTC. It yields the protein CASSWDRRGDGYTF.

The genes are TRBV5-6 and TRBJ2-7; possible D gene TRBD2, 6 bases. CDR1 is SGHDT and CDR2 is YYEEEE in the germline V gene. CDR3 length: 11 residues. V shed 2 bases and J shed 6 bases, with 6 bases lying between them. The CDR3 DNA reads as TGTGCCAGCAGCTTAGCGGGCGAGCAGTACGTC. It specifies CASSLAGEQYV.

Relative to its sample, this clone is medium-sized (0.01 to 0.1%). This chain joins TRBV7-9 and TRBJ2-7; tentative D call: TRBD2 (6 bases). The V gene lost 2 bases and the J gene lost 2 bases, with 10 bases spanning the gap. The CDR3 spans 14 residues. Germline-derived CDR1 and CDR2 are SEHNR and FQNEAQ (reference sequence). CDR3: CASSLTAGTYEQYF. In DNA form, the CDR3 reads TGTGCCAGCAGCTTAACCGCGGGAACCTACGAGCAGTACTTC.

The CDR3 sequence: CASSRGREETQYF. The DNA for the CDR3 is TGTGCCAGCAGTAGAGGACGCGAAGAGACCCAGTACTTC. The chain carries TRBV6-5 and TRBJ2-5; unclear D gene. Germline CDR1 is MNHEY and CDR2 is SVGAGI. The germline V and J ends were trimmed by 5 bases and 3 bases, with 10 bases remaining between them. The CDR3 covers 13 residues.

The chain uses TRBV7-9 and TRBJ2-7, with D perhaps TRBD1 or TRBD2 (6 bases each). The germline V gene has CDR1 SEHNR and CDR2 FQNEAQ (reference sequence). This CDR3 has 13 amino acids. With 1 base removed from V and 12 bases from J, the gap between germline ends came to 16 bases. The CDR3 DNA sequence: TGTGCCAGCAGCTTAGACAGGGCGGGAATAGTGTACGTC. This sequence encodes CASSLDRAGIVYV.

This clone showed up just a few times. The chain couples TRBV7-9 to TRBJ2-3, with a tentative D call TRBD2 (6 bases). The CDR3 consists of 17 residues. V shed 6 bases and J shed 0 bases, with 19 bases lying between them. Germline-derived CDR1 and CDR2 are SEHNR and FQNEAQ (reference sequence). For the CDR3, the DNA is TGTGCCAGCAGGGGGAGGATGGGGTCCTCGAGCACAGATACGCAGTATTTT. Amino acid sequence: CASRGRMGSSSTDTQYF. The variable domain in full, completed from reference TRBV7-9 and TRBJ2-3, reads DTGVSQNPRHKITKRGQNVTFRCDPISEHNRLYWYRQTLGQGPEFLTYFQNEAQLEKSRLLSDRFSAERPKGSFSTLEIQRTEQGDSAMYLCASRGRMGSSSTDTQYFGPGTRLTVL.

The J gene is TRBJ1-2, the V gene TRBV7-9; possibly TRBD1 for D (6 bases). Trimming cost V 5 bases and J 4 bases, with 17 bases left between them. Looked up from germline, CDR1 is SEHNR and CDR2 is FQNEAQ (reference sequence). The length of the CDR3 is 15 residues. CDR3 sequence (DNA): TGTGCCAGCAGCCCGGGACATATTCTAGGCTATGGCTACACCTTC. This codes for CASSPGHILGYGYTF.

V and J are TRBV28 and TRBJ1-3; TRBD1 is a possible D gene (5 bases). The V and J ends lost 6 bases and 2 bases respectively, with 11 bases between them. This CDR3 is built from 14 residues. The V gene's germline CDR1 is MDHEN and CDR2 SYDVKM. CDR3 region: CASRAAGAGNTIYF. The CDR3 region has the DNA TGTGCCAGCAGGGCCGCGGGGGCTGGAAACACCATATATTTT.

The chain uses TRBV5-1 and TRBJ1-5; D unclear. The CDR3 contains 15 residues. Trimming took off 1 base at V and 5 bases at J, with 13 bases between the two ends. Germline V gene lookup returns CDR1 SGHRS and CDR2 YFSETQ. CDR3 nucleotides: TGCGCCAGCAGCTTGATGCCCGAGGGTCATCAGCCCCAGCATTTT. It encodes CASSLMPEGHQPQHF.

This chain connects TRBV10-2 to TRBJ2-1; 7 nucleotides line up with TRBD2. Trimming at V came to 0 bases and at J to 5 bases, leaving 10 bases not matched to a gene. Per the germline V gene, CDR1 is WSHSY and CDR2 is SAAADI. This CDR3 is built from 17 residues. CDR3 in DNA: TGCGCCAGCAGTGAGTCGGGAGGGCCGCTCAGTAACAATGAGCAGTTCTTC. It is translated as CASSESGGPLSNNEQFF.

This clone has just a few counts. The genes are TRBV19 and TRBJ2-5; either TRBD1 or TRBD2 may supply D (5 bases each). The V gene lost 4 bases and the J gene lost 2 bases, with 8 bases spanning the gap. This CDR3 spans 13 amino acids. CDR1 and CDR2 from the germline V gene are LNHDA and SQIVND (reference sequence). CDR3 loop: CASSRGRQETQYF. In nucleotides, the CDR3 is TGTGCCAGTAGTAGGGGACGACAAGAGACCCAGTACTTC.

V usage is TRBV7-6 and J usage is TRBJ1-3; weak D call: TRBD1 (6 bases). V lost 1 base, J lost 2 bases, and 9 bases lay in between. This CDR3 has 15 amino acids. Germline-derived CDR1 and CDR2 are SGHVS and FNYEAQ. The CDR3 region has the DNA TGTGCCAGCAGCTTAGGTGGGGGCGCTGGAAACACCATATATTTT. Translation gives CASSLGGGAGNTIYF.

This clone ranks as medium-sized. The J gene is TRBJ1-1, the V gene TRBV3-1 (or the pseudogene TRBV3-2), with D maybe TRBD1 (5 bases). The germline V and J ends were trimmed by 5 bases and 1 base, with 11 bases remaining between them. Per germline, CDR1 LGHDT and CDR2 YNNKEL (reference sequence). This CDR3 has 14 amino acids. CDR3 in amino acids: CASSEIQENTEAFF. The CDR3 DNA reads TGTGCCAGCAGCGAGATACAGGAGAACACTGAAGCTTTCTTT.